The 17 T cell receptor beta chains presented below share a single source sample, sequenced in a study of cytomegalovirus exposure and HLA in healthy donors. Primers for the PCR totalled 60 Vbeta and 13 Jbeta. Using immunoSEQ multiplex PCR, the repertoire was profiled, and TCRdb retains in-frame clones only, with some absent. Its table records about 210,000 clones. The sample comprised PBMCs. The receptor set was obtained from a woman under 40 in good health and CMV-seropositive.

The V gene is TRBV5-6, the J gene TRBJ1-2; the D gene is possibly TRBD1 (5 bases). CDR3 size: 14 residues. Germline V gene sequence: CDR1 SGHDT, CDR2 YYEEEE. The V end was cut by 0 bases, the J end by 4 bases, with 10 bases between. CDR3 sequence reads: CASSLAGGIYGYTF. In DNA form, the CDR3 reads TGTGCCAGCAGCTTGGCCGGGGGGATCTATGGCTACACCTTC.

The rearrangement joins TRBV6-5 to TRBJ2-1, with 9 bases matching TRBD1. The CDR3 extends over 15 amino acids. V lost 6 bases and J lost 9; bases outside the gene matches: 12. Germline V CDR1 and CDR2: MNHEY, SVGAGI. CDR3 DNA: TGTGCCAGCAGAGATGGGACAGGGTATATCGGTGAGCAGTTCTTC. This sequence encodes CASRDGTGYIGEQFF.

J is TRBJ1-5 and V is TRBV6-5; D possibly corresponds to TRBD1 (6 bases). V lost 4 bases and J 3 bases, leaving 10 bases between the germline ends. Germline V gene lookup returns CDR1 MNHEY and CDR2 SVGAGI. The length of the CDR3 is 14 residues. The CDR3 region is CASSWQGYNQPQHF. Here the CDR3 DNA reads TGTGCCAGCAGTTGGCAGGGGTACAATCAGCCCCAGCATTTT.

This sequence joins TRBV30 and TRBJ2-1; possible D gene TRBD2, 5 bases. This CDR3 is built from 15 residues. Germline CDR1 is GTSNPN and CDR2 is SVGIG (reference sequence). V shed 4 bases and J shed 0 bases, with 13 bases lying between them. This CDR3 is CAWTIGLSSYNEQFF. CDR3 DNA: TGTGCCTGGACCATTGGACTCAGCTCCTACAATGAGCAGTTCTTC.

This sequence joins TRBV7-2 and TRBJ2-1; 12 positions match TRBD2. CDR1 and CDR2 (germline): SGHTA, FQGNSA. The trim removed 4 bases at V and 6 bases at J, leaving 13 bases unmatched. The CDR3 extends over 18 amino acids. The CDR3 nucleotides read TGTGCCAGCAGCTCCCGAACCTCTAGCGGGAGGGCCGCCAATGAGCAGTTCTTC. It is translated as CASSSRTSSGRAANEQFF.

The chain has TRBV7-8 and TRBJ2-4, with TRBD1 identical over 12 bases. CDR1 SGHVS and CDR2 FQNEAQ come from the germline V gene. CDR3 length: 18 amino acids. The junction had 6 bases not matched to a gene; V was cut back by 1 base and J by 2 bases. CDR3 in DNA: TGTGCCAGCAGCTTAGACGGGTGGGACAGGGGGCCCAAAAACATTCAGTACTTC. Its translation is CASSLDGWDRGPKNIQYF.

The V call is TRBV10-1, the J call TRBJ1-6, with no clear D. The V end lost 6 bases, the J end lost 8 bases, and 11 bases lay between the germline ends. The CDR3 covers 13 residues. Germline CDR1 and CDR2: WNHNN and SYGVQD (reference sequence). The CDR3 here is CASRKEFDSPLHF. The DNA of the CDR3 is TGCGCCAGCAGGAAGGAGTTCGATTCACCCCTCCACTTT.

The rearrangement links TRBV4-1 to TRBJ2-1, with 12 bases fitting TRBD1. CDR1 and CDR2 (germline): MGHRA, YSYEKL. The CDR3 length is 16 residues. J lost 8 bases, V lost 3 bases, and 8 bases had no gene match. CDR3 sequence: CASSQTPGQGAYEQFF. The CDR3 nucleotides read TGCGCCAGCAGCCAGACGCCGGGACAGGGGGCTTATGAGCAGTTCTTC.

The chain carries TRBV5-1 and TRBJ2-4, with D possibly TRBD1 on 6 matching bases. There are 16 residues in the CDR3. V was shortened by 4 bases and J by 4 bases, with 18 bases between the two germline ends. The germline V gene encodes CDR1 SGHRS and CDR2 YFSETQ. The CDR3 spells CASSQGQNNLKNIQYF. For the CDR3, the DNA is TGCGCCAGCAGCCAGGGGCAGAACAATTTAAAAAACATTCAGTACTTC.

The rearrangement links TRBV2 to TRBJ1-4; D not resolved. Germline V gives CDR1 SNHLY, CDR2 FYNNEI. Trimming removed 5 bases at V and 6 bases at J, with 10 bases between. This CDR3 contains 13 residues. The CDR3 reads CASSSGPHEKLFF. CDR3 DNA sequence: TGTGCCAGCAGTTCTGGGCCACATGAAAAACTGTTTTTT.

The rearrangement uses TRBV30 and TRBJ1-1; 8 nucleotides match TRBD1. CDR3 length equals 13 residues. V was clipped by 3 bases and J by 4 bases; unmatched bases: 4. Germline lookup yields CDR1 GTSNPN and CDR2 SVGIG (reference sequence). The CDR3 reads CAWRRTGSTEAFF. DNA of the CDR3: TGTGCCTGGAGACGGACAGGGAGCACTGAAGCTTTCTTT.

The chain employs TRBV28 and TRBJ1-4; possible D gene TRBD1, 5 bases. Germline V gene lookup returns CDR1 MDHEN and CDR2 SYDVKM. The CDR3 is made up of 20 amino acids. V was trimmed by 3 bases and J by 5 bases, leaving 28 bases between them. This CDR3 reads CASSLGLLKRRGDVNEKLFF. In DNA, the CDR3 is TGTGCCAGCAGTTTGGGTTTGTTGAAGCGTAGGGGCGACGTAAATGAAAAACTGTTTTTT.

The rearrangement links TRBV9 to TRBJ2-3; TRBD2 agrees at 10 bases. With 0 bases clipped from V and 5 bases from J, the junction kept 3 bases outside the gene matches. The CDR3 consists of 15 residues. Per germline, CDR1 SGDLS and CDR2 YYNGEE. CDR3 region: CASSVGGLAIDTQYF. The CDR3 DNA follows: TGTGCCAGCAGCGTAGGGGGACTAGCGATAGATACGCAGTATTTT.

This sequence joins TRBV28 and TRBJ1-5; D is unclear. The V and J ends lost 2 bases and 3 bases respectively, with 14 bases between them. The CDR3 has 16 residues. From germline, CDR1 is MDHEN and CDR2 SYDVKM. The CDR3, as DNA: TGTGCCAGCAGTTTAGTGATCGGAGAGAACAATCAGCCCCAGCATTTT. This gives the protein CASSLVIGENNQPQHF.

The gene calls are TRBV6-5 and TRBJ2-3; 7 bases agree with TRBD2. CDR1 is MNHEY, CDR2 SVGAGI, per germline. This CDR3 is 14 amino acids long. J was trimmed by 3 bases and V by 2 bases; bases with no gene match: 2. CDR3 protein: CASSYKAGTDTQYF. The CDR3 coding sequence is TGTGCCAGCAGTTACAAAGCGGGGACAGATACGCAGTATTTT.

V and J are TRBV7-6 and TRBJ1-5; 8 nucleotides line up with TRBD1. Germline V gives CDR1 SGHVS, CDR2 FNYEAQ. Trimming cost V 2 bases and J 4 bases; bases outside gene matches: 16. The CDR3 extends over 19 amino acids. CDR3 DNA sequence: TGTGCCAGCAGCTTAAATGATGTAGGGCAGGGGGCAAGTAATCAGCCCCAGCATTTT. It is translated as CASSLNDVGQGASNQPQHF.

The V call is TRBV28, the J call TRBJ2-7, with a tentative D call TRBD1 (6 bases). With 8 bases removed from V and 0 bases from J, the gap between germline ends came to 20 bases. Germline V gene lookup returns CDR1 MDHEN and CDR2 SYDVKM. The length of the CDR3 is 16 residues. CDR3: CASVPTGTYSSYEQYF. The CDR3, as DNA: TGTGCCAGCGTACCCACCGGGACATATTCCTCCTACGAGCAGTACTTC. Drawing the rest from reference TRBV28 and TRBJ2-7, the complete variable domain is DVKVTQSSRYLVKRTGEKVFLECVQDMDHENMFWYRQDPGLGLRLIYFSYDVKMKEKGDIPEGYSVSREKKERFSLILESASTNQTSMYLCASVPTGTYSSYEQYFGPGTRLTVT.